These 12 T cell receptor beta chains share one sample of origin, sequenced in a study of tumor T cells in aggressive B-cell lymphoma. Measured with immunoSEQ multiplex PCR; TCRdb has only the in-frame clones, and not every one. The table shows some 4,000 clones, with around 91% occurring only once. The sequencing sample was made of tumor tissue. These receptor sequences come from an adult with diffuse large B cell lymphoma.

The chain combines TRBV11-2 with TRBJ2-5; 8 bases agree with TRBD1. The J call may be in error: the DNA end matches TRBJ2-7 better. Germline V CDR1 and CDR2: SGHAT, FQNNGV. This CDR3 comprises 15 residues. The CDR3 DNA reads TGTGCCAGCAGCTTAACCGGGACAGGTGTGTACGAGCAGTACTTC. This sequence encodes CASSLTGTGVYEQYF.

This clone was detected once. V gene TRBV7-2 combines with J gene TRBJ2-7; D perhaps matches TRBD2 (7 bases). Trimming stripped 5 bases from V and 3 bases from J, with 14 bases between. The CDR3 length is 14 residues. Germline CDR1 is SGHTA and CDR2 is FQGNSA. The CDR3 nucleotides are TGTGCCAGCAGCCCAAGGGGGGGCTTCTACGAGCAGTACTTC. It is translated as CASSPRGGFYEQYF.

This clone was found a few times. The genes are TRBV5-6 and TRBJ2-7; 10 bases are shared with TRBD1. With V trimmed by 7 bases and J by 4 bases, 2 bases remained unmatched. The CDR3 sequence is 12 residues long. CDR1 and CDR2 (germline): SGHDT, YYEEEE. The CDR3 DNA follows: TGTGCCAGCGGGACAGGGGATTACGAGCAGTACTTC. Protein: CASGTGDYEQYF.

This clone has a single count. Here the CDR3 DNA reads TGTGCCAGCAGCTTAGGACAGGTCGTGGAGACCCAGTACTTC. It specifies CASSLGQVVETQYF. The chain uses TRBV7-9 and TRBJ2-5; tentative D call: TRBD1 (6 bases). The V end lost 1 base, the J end lost 5 bases, and 11 bases lay between the germline ends. Germline values: CDR1 SEHNR, CDR2 FQNEAQ (reference sequence). This CDR3 has 14 residues.

CDR3 nucleotide sequence: TGTGCCAGCAGTTACTCAGTCGGCGGGTCCTACAATGAGCAGTTCTTC. Translating it yields CASSYSVGGSYNEQFF. The V call is TRBV6-5, the J call TRBJ2-1, with D perhaps TRBD2 (5 bases). Germline V gene data show CDR1 as MNHEY and CDR2 as SVGAGI. V was cut by 0 bases and J by 1 base, with 10 bases left in between. The CDR3 has 16 amino acids.

The CDR3 nucleotides are TGCGCCAGCAGCTTCGAGAATGAGCAGTTCTTC. Translating it yields CASSFENEQFF. The gene calls are TRBV5-1 and TRBJ2-1, with D uncertain. This CDR3 comprises 11 residues. CDR1 is SGHRS, CDR2 YFSETQ, per germline. The V end lost 2 bases, the J end lost 7 bases, and 4 bases lay between the germline ends.

CDR3 nucleotides: TGTGCCAGCAGCCTGGCTCAGGGGGCGTACGAGCAGTACTTC. Protein: CASSLAQGAYEQYF. The rearrangement links TRBV11-3 to TRBJ2-7; TRBD1 agrees at 8 bases. The V and J ends lost 5 bases and 4 bases, in that order; junction bases with no gene match: 7. CDR3 length: 14 amino acids. Germline-derived CDR1 and CDR2 are SGHNT and YENEEA.

CDR3 DNA sequence: TGTGCCAGCAGCTTAGGGTCTAGCGGCACCTCCTACGAGCAGTACTTC. Residues: CASSLGSSGTSYEQYF. The chain is built from TRBV11-2 and TRBJ2-7; 7 bases are shared with TRBD2. After removal of 1 base from V and 0 bases from J, the junction contained 6 bases not matched to a gene. The CDR3 is made up of 16 amino acids. The germline CDR1 and CDR2 sequences are SGHAT and FQNNGV.

The CDR3 spells CASSLVGTQQETQYF. The CDR3 DNA is TGTGCCAGCAGCTTAGTCGGGACACAGCAAGAGACCCAGTACTTC. This rearrangement joins TRBV7-9 to TRBJ2-5, with D tentatively TRBD1 (6 bases). This CDR3 has 15 amino acids. Germline CDR1 and CDR2: SEHNR and FQNEAQ (reference sequence). V was cut by 1 base and J by 2 bases, with 11 bases left in between.

This sequence joins TRBV30 and TRBJ2-6; D is perhaps TRBD1 (5 bases). The germline V gene encodes CDR1 GTSNPN and CDR2 SVGIG (reference sequence). CDR3 length equals 15 residues. The ends were cut back, 0 bases at V and 2 bases at J, with 8 bases in the middle. The CDR3 loop is CAWSVNRPGANVLTF. The CDR3, as DNA: TGTGCCTGGAGTGTAAACAGGCCTGGGGCCAACGTCCTGACTTTC.

V usage is TRBV6-1 and J usage is TRBJ2-3, with a possible D match to TRBD2 (5 bases). The CDR3 extends over 14 amino acids. Germline assignment: CDR1 MNHNS and CDR2 SASEGT. The V end was cut by 0 bases, the J end by 3 bases, with 7 bases between. The CDR3 sequence: CASSEAWETDTQYF. The CDR3 nucleotides are TGTGCCAGCAGTGAAGCGTGGGAGACAGATACGCAGTATTTT.

As for this clone: Other DNA variants within this sample encode the same CDR3. The chain carries TRBV21-1 and TRBJ1-2; the table calls TRBD1, which could not be checked here. TRBV21-1 is a pseudogene. The CDR3 is made up of 15 amino acids. CDR3 residues: CASSRWDRVIYGYTF. Written as DNA, the CDR3 is TGTGCTAGCAGCAGATGGGACAGGGTAATCTATGGCTACACCTTC.